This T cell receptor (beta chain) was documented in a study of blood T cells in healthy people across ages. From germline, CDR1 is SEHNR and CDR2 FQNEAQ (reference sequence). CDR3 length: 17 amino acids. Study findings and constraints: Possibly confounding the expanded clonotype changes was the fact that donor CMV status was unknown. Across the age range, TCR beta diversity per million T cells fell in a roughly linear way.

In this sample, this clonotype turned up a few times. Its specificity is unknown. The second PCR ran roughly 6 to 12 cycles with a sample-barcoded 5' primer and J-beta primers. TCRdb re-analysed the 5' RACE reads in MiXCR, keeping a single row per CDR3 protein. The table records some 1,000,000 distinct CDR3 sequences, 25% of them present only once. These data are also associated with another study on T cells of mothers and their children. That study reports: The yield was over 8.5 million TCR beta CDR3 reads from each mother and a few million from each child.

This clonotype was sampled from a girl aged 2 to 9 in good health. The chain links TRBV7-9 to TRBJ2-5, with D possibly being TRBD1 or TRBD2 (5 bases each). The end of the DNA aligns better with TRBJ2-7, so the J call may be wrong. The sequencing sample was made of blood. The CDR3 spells CASSLATVQFRGYEQYF. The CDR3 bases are TGTGCCAGCAGCTTAGCGACAGTACAGTTTCGGGGCTACGAGCAGTACTTC.